This T cell receptor (beta chain) appears in the sequencing data of a study of regulatory T cells in long-lasting Graves disease. Study-level information: Antithyroid drugs had been taken by newly diagnosed Graves' patients for under 3 months. General observations from the study: Repertoires from persistent disease leaned toward TRBV28, TRBJ1-2 and TRBJ2-5. Patients whose Graves' disease persisted exhibited lower TCR diversity than those newly diagnosed.

The CDR3 sequence is 13 residues long. J gave up 3 bases and V 6 bases, and 5 bases lay outside the gene matches. About this clonotype itself: Its antigen is currently unknown.

The sample's time point: newly diagnosed GD, antithyroid drugs for less than 3 months. PBMC-derived RNA was used for the TCR library. Both iRepertoire HTBI primers and Arm-PCR of CDR3 regions were used to build the TCR beta libraries. TCRdb re-called the multiplex PCR reads through MiXCR, storing one row per CDR3 protein. In the table there are a few hundred thousand distinct CDR3 sequences, 15% to 20% of which are singletons. A further study also used this sample, focusing on T cells in Graves' hyperthyroidism and ophthalmopathy. That study reports: Ophthalmopathy was distinguished from stable hyperthyroidism by 13 V-J signatures.

This receptor was obtained from a woman aged 18-29 years with Graves disease. The sample was peripheral blood mononuclear cells (PBMCs), taken at new diagnosis, from a patient treated with antithyroid drugs. The chain couples TRBV12-3 or TRBV12-4 to TRBJ2-7; 7 bases map to TRBD2. CDR3: CASSSSGNYEQYF. In DNA, the CDR3 is TGTGCCAGCAGCTCGAGCGGGAACTACGAGCAGTACTTC.